This record looks at one T cell receptor (beta chain) sequence and its context. This entry belongs to a study of Ad26.COV2.S vaccination and SARS-CoV-2 variants. This CDR3 is 20 amino acids long. Per the germline V gene, CDR1 is LGHDT and CDR2 is YNNKEL (reference sequence). Trimming removed 0 bases from V and 5 bases from J; junction bases left unmatched: 16. Profiled with immunoSEQ multiplex PCR; TCRdb holds only in-frame clones, not every one. Altogether fewer than 150,000 clones are present, roughly 88% being singletons, with the ten largest covering around 5.1%. V usage is TRBV3-1 (or the pseudogene TRBV3-2) and J usage is TRBJ1-5, with 10 bases matching TRBD1. The sample here was peripheral blood, taken after recovery from COVID-19. The origin of this receptor is a human donor who had recovered from COVID-19. This chain's CDR3 is CASSQEPRDRGFGGDQPQHF. DNA of the CDR3: TGTGCCAGCAGCCAAGAGCCCAGGGACAGGGGTTTTGGTGGAGATCAGCCCCAGCATTTT.